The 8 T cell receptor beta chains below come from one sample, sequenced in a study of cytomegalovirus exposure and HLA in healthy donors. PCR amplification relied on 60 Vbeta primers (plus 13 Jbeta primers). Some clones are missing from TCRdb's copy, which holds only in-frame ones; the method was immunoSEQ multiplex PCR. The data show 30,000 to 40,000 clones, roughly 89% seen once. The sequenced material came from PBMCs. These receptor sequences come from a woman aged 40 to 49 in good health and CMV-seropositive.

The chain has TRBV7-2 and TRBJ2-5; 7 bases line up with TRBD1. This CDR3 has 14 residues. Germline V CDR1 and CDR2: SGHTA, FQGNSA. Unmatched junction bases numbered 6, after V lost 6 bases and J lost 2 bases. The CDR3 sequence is CASSLRDRQETQYF. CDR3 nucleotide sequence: TGTGCCAGCAGTCTACGGGACAGACAAGAGACCCAGTACTTC.

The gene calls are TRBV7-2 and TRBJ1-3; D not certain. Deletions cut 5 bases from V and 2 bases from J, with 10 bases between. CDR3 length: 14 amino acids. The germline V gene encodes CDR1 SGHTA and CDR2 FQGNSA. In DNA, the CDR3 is TGTGCCAGCAGCCCCGCGGCAGCTGGAAACACCATATATTTT. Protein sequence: CASSPAAAGNTIYF.

The CDR3 region has the DNA TGTGCCAGCGAAGGAGGGGAGTGGAACAATGAGCAGTTCTTC. Translation: CASEGGEWNNEQFF. This chain joins TRBV9 and TRBJ2-1; D might be TRBD2 (6 bases). The CDR3 consists of 14 residues. Trimming shortened V by 7 bases and J by 5 bases, and 16 bases separated the two germline ends. Germline V CDR1 and CDR2: SGDLS, YYNGEE.

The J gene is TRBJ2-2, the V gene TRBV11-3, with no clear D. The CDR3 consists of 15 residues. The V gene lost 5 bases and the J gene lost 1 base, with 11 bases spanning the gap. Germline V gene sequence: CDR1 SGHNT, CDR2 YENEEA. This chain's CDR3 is CASSPVDGNTGELFF. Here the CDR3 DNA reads TGTGCCAGCAGCCCCGTAGATGGGAACACCGGGGAGCTGTTTTTT.

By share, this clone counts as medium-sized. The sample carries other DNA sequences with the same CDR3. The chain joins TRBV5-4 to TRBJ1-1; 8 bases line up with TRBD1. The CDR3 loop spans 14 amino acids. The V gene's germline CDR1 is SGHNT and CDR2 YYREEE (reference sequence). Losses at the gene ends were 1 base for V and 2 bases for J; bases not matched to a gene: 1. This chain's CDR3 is CASSLTGGNTEAFF. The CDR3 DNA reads TGTGCCAGCAGCTTGACAGGGGGAAACACTGAAGCTTTCTTT.

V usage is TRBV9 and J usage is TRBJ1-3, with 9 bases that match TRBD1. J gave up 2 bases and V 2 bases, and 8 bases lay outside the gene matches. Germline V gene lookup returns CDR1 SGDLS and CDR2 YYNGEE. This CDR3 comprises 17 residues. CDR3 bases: TGTGCCAGCAGCGTGACTGCCGGGACAGGGACTGGAAACACCATATATTTT. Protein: CASSVTAGTGTGNTIYF.

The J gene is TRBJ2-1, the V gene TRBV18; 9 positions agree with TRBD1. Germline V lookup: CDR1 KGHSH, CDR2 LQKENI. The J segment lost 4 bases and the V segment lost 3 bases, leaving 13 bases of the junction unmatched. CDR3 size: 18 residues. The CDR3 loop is CASSPKAPGTGTYNEQFF. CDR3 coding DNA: TGTGCCAGCTCACCTAAGGCCCCCGGGACAGGGACTTACAATGAGCAGTTCTTC.

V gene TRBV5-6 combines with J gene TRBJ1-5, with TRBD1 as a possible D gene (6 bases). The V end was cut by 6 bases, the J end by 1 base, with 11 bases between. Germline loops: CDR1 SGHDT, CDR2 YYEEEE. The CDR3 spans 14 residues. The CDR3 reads CASNFRGSNQPQHF. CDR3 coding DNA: TGTGCCAGCAACTTTAGGGGGAGCAATCAGCCCCAGCATTTT.